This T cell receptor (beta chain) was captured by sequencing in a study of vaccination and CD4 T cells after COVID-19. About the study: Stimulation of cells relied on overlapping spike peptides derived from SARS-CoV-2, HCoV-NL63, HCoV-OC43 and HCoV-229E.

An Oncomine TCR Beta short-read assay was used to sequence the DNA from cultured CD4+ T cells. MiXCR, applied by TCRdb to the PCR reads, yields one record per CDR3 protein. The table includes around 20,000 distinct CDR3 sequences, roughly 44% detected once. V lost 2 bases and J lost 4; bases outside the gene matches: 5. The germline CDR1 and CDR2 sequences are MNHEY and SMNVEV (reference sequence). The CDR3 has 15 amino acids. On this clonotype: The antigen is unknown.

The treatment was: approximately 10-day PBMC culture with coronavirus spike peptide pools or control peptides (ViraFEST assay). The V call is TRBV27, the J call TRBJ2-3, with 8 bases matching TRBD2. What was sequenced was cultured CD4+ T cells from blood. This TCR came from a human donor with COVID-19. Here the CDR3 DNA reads TGTGCCAGCAGTTTAAAACCGGGGGGGGCAGATACGCAGTATTTT. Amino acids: CASSLKPGGADTQYF.